The entry below describes one TCR beta chain. Its antigen remains unknown. Germline assignment: CDR1 LGHNA and CDR2 YSLEER. This CDR3 spans 15 amino acids. Trimming cost V 0 bases and J 4 bases, with 10 bases left between them. TCRdb re-called the RT-PCR reads with MiXCR, one entry per CDR3 protein. The sample consists of a few hundred thousand distinct CDR3 sequences, about 20% of them appearing once. These data are taken from a study of response to subunit inactivated influenza vaccine. Whole-study results and caveats: Authors proposed each seasonal influenza vaccination draws in few new T cells.

This clonotype originated in a man in his fifties or sixties who received an inactivated influenza vaccine. The gene calls are TRBV4-3 and TRBJ2-1, with D perhaps being TRBD1 or TRBD2 (5 bases each). The material was PBMCs from blood, obtained approximately 20 months after vaccination. CDR3 residues: CASSQDGGGYNEQFF. DNA for the CDR3: TGCGCCAGCAGCCAAGATGGTGGGGGATACAATGAGCAGTTCTTC.